The 13 T cell receptor gamma chains below all came from one sample that was sequenced in a study of γδ T cells in repeated Plasmodium falciparum infection. TCRdb re-processed the multiplex PCR reads via CATT. The sample yields 20,000 to 30,000 gamma-chain clones, around 2.9% seen once. Vgamma9/Vdelta2+ and Vdelta2-negative gammadelta T cells were flow-sorted from PBMC for bulk sequencing. Material for sequencing was gamma-delta T cells from blood. Source of these receptors: a pool of human donors (malaria-infected and uninfected, not separated).

This clone appeared many times. TCRdb's protein for this DNA is that of a much larger clone and differs from the translation at residue 5, likely a read error; the protein shown is the DNA translation. The V gene is TRGV9, the J gene TRGJ1 or TRGJ2. The CDR3 loop spans 14 amino acids. Germline V lookup: CDR1 GITISATS, CDR2 ISYDGTV (reference sequence). V lost 5 bases to trimming and J lost 3 bases; unmatched junction nucleotides: 10. As DNA, the CDR3 is TGTGCCTTGTGGGGGGGCTGTCGTTATTATAAGAAACTCTTT. It is translated as CALWGGCRYYKKLF.

At least ten counts were recorded for this clone. A much larger clone sits a single nucleotide away, making a read error possible. The V and J genes are TRGV9 and TRGJ1 or TRGJ2. TCRdb supplies no J gene; here it was assigned by aligning the nucleotide sequence to germline. The V gene's germline CDR1 is GITISATS and CDR2 ISYDGTV (reference sequence). The junction had 6 bases not matched to a gene; V was cut back by 0 bases and J by 7 bases. The CDR3 contains 13 residues. CDR3 nucleotides: TGTGCCTTGTGGGAGGTGCAATACTATAAGAAACTCTTT. Translated, it gives CALWEVQYYKKLF.

This clone was detected many times. The protein in TCRdb stems from a much larger clone and differs at residue 5 from this DNA's translation, likely a read error; here the protein is translated from the DNA. The V and J genes are TRGV2 and TRGJ1 or TRGJ2. The germline CDR1 and CDR2 sequences are EGSNGY and YDSYNSKV. The CDR3 is 13 amino acids. J gave up 5 bases and V 5 bases, and 9 bases lay outside the gene matches. CDR3 sequence: CATWVGRHYKKLF. DNA of the CDR3: TGTGCCACCTGGGTGGGGAGGCATTATAAGAAACTCTTT.

Note on this clone: A read error likely explains this, since a far larger clone differs by one base. Other DNA sequences of this sample code for an identical CDR3. The chain uses TRGV9 and TRGJP. No J gene was available from TCRdb, and it was assigned here by a germline match of the DNA. CDR3 length: 17 residues. V lost 0 bases, J lost 7 bases, and 6 bases stayed unmatched. The germline CDR1 and CDR2 sequences are GITISATS and ISYDGTV (reference sequence). The CDR3 coding sequence is TGTGCCTTGTGGGAGGTGAATCCCGAGTTGGGCAAAAAAATCAAGGTATTT. Translation: CALWEVNPELGKKIKVF.

This clone was counted ten times or more. TCRdb's listed protein matches a much larger clone and diverges from this DNA's translation at residue 9, likely through a read error; the protein shown comes from the DNA. The chain employs TRGV9 and TRGJ1 or TRGJ2. The CDR3 totals 13 residues. CDR1 is GITISATS and CDR2 is ISYDGTV in the germline V gene (reference sequence). The CDR3 sequence is CALWEVIYCKKLF. The CDR3 DNA is TGTGCCTTGTGGGAGGTTATTTATTGTAAGAAACTCTTT.

As to this clone: TCRdb records a much larger clone's protein for this DNA, with a difference at residue 10 that likely arises from a read error; the protein given is the translation of the DNA. CDR3 sequence (DNA): TGTGCCACCTGGGATTTAGGGTATTATAGGAAACTCTTT. It encodes CATWDLGYYRKLF. V and J are TRGV8 and TRGJ1 or TRGJ2. This CDR3 is built from 13 residues. CDR1 is VENAVY and CDR2 is YDSYNSRV in the germline V gene.

With respect to this clone: TCRdb lists the protein of a much larger clone for this DNA, which differs at residue 14, so this is likely a read error; the protein given here is translated from the DNA itself. J is TRGJP and V is TRGV9. The J gene, absent from TCRdb, was called here by matching the DNA to germline. The CDR3 covers 17 residues. Germline CDR1 and CDR2: GITISATS and ISYDGTV (reference sequence). CDR3 amino acids: CALWVLLQELGKKVKVF. CDR3 sequence (DNA): TGTGCCTTGTGGGTACTCCTCCAAGAGTTGGGCAAAAAAGTCAAGGTATTT.

This clone showed up many times. The same CDR3 arises from other DNA sequences in this sample as well. This rearrangement joins TRGV9 to TRGJ1 or TRGJ2. Germline V gives CDR1 GITISATS, CDR2 ISYDGTV (reference sequence). V lost 2 bases, J lost 10 bases, and 5 bases stayed unmatched. This CDR3 region has 11 residues. CDR3 nucleotides: TGTGCCTTGTGGGAGGGCTCCAAGAAACTCTTT. Encoded protein: CALWEGSKKLF.

This clone was observed many times. TCRdb's listed protein matches a much larger clone and diverges from this DNA's translation at residue 5, likely through a read error; the protein shown comes from the DNA. The chain links TRGV3 to TRGJ1 or TRGJ2. Germline-derived CDR1 and CDR2 are VTNTFY and YDVSTARD (reference sequence). V shed 6 bases, J shed 1 base, and the junction held 3 bases outside the gene matches. This CDR3 comprises 12 residues. This chain's CDR3 is CATWINYYKKLF. CDR3 bases: TGTGCCACCTGGATCAATTATTATAAGAAACTCTTT.

To note about this clone: The protein recorded in TCRdb matches a much larger clone and deviates from this DNA's translation at residue 14, suggesting a read error; the protein here is obtained by translating the DNA. V is TRGV5P and J is TRGJP2. TRGV5P is flagged as a pseudogene. The CDR3 is made up of 18 amino acids. CDR3 sequence (DNA): TGTGCCACCTGGGGCAGGTCCGGGAAGTTGGATAGTGATCGGATCAAGACGTTT. Translation gives CATWGRSGKLDSDRIKTF.

The chain carries TRGV5 and TRGJ1 or TRGJ2. Here the J gene came from matching the DNA to germline, since TCRdb omits it. V lost 0 bases to trimming and J lost 10 bases; unmatched junction nucleotides: 12. The CDR3 totals 14 residues. The germline gives CDR1 VINAFY, CDR2 YDVSNSKD. As DNA, the CDR3 is TGTGCCACCTGGGACAGGCCGAGAGCCCCAAAGAAACTCTTT. Its protein is CATWDRPRAPKKLF.

This clone was picked up many times. Other DNA sequences in the sample encode the same CDR3. CDR3 DNA sequence: TGTGCCACCTGGGACGGGCCCCATTATAAGAAACTCTTT. It encodes CATWDGPHYKKLF. This chain uses TRGV2 with TRGJ1 or TRGJ2. This CDR3 region has 13 residues. Unmatched junction bases numbered 4, after V lost 0 bases and J lost 5 bases. Germline loops: CDR1 EGSNGY, CDR2 YDSYNSKV.

As concerns this clone: Compared with germline, one end of the junction differs, possibly owing to a read error. The V and J genes are TRGV9 and TRGJ1 or TRGJ2. No J gene is reported in TCRdb; it was inferred here by comparing the DNA with germline. Germline V CDR1 and CDR2: GITISATS, ISYDGTV (reference sequence). The CDR3 contains 13 residues. CDR3 in DNA: TGCAGTGCCTTGTGGGAGGCGAAACTTAAGAAACTCTTT. Translation gives CSALWEAKLKKLF.